Below are 12 T cell receptor beta chains sequenced from a single sample in a study of technical replicates of blood from a handful of donors. The assay was immunoSEQ multiplex PCR, and TCRdb's table has in-frame clones only and misses some. Here the sample spans roughly 80,000 clones, around 93% being singletons. Sequenced material: T cells isolated from PBMCs. Source of these receptors: a human donor in good health.

The CDR3 is CASSPQGAGTNEKLFF. The CDR3 region has the DNA TGTGCCAGCAGCCCTCAGGGGGCAGGGACTAATGAAAAACTGTTTTTT. V is TRBV7-9 and J is TRBJ1-4; 8 bases align to TRBD1. Germline values: CDR1 SEHNR, CDR2 FQNEAQ (reference sequence). This CDR3 is 16 amino acids long. The junction had 7 bases not matched to a gene; V was cut back by 5 bases and J by 2 bases.

The chain couples TRBV15 to TRBJ1-5; D gene ambiguous. Trimming left V 5 bases short and J 6 bases short, with 8 bases between. Germline CDR1 and CDR2: LNHNV and YYDKDF (reference sequence). The CDR3 is made up of 12 amino acids. CDR3 coding DNA: TGTGCCACCAGCCTTGATAGTCAGCCCCAGCATTTT. Its protein is CATSLDSQPQHF.

The chain combines TRBV28 with TRBJ2-3; the match to TRBD2 covers 8 bases. There are 18 residues in the CDR3. Trimming cost V 2 bases and J 2 bases; bases outside gene matches: 12. The germline V gene has CDR1 MDHEN and CDR2 SYDVKM. CDR3 in amino acids: CASSLIGSGKGTTDTQYF. CDR3 sequence (DNA): TGTGCCAGCAGTTTAATAGGTAGCGGGAAGGGGACCACAGATACGCAGTATTTT.

This chain joins TRBV19 and TRBJ1-1; D unresolved. Germline loops: CDR1 LNHDA, CDR2 SQIVND (reference sequence). The CDR3 is 16 amino acids. Trimming pared 0 bases from V and 4 bases from J, leaving 15 bases between. The CDR3 nucleotides are TGTGCCAGTAGTATAGATCTGCCTACCCGCTTCACTGAAGCTTTCTTT. Translation gives CASSIDLPTRFTEAFF.

The chain carries TRBV5-1 and TRBJ1-1; a weak D match, TRBD1 (6 bases). CDR1 and CDR2 (germline): SGHRS, YFSETQ. The CDR3 contains 15 residues. The V gene lost 4 bases and the J gene lost 2 bases, with 15 bases spanning the gap. DNA for the CDR3: TGCGCCAGCAGCCGACAAGACAGGCCTAACACTGAAGCTTTCTTT. Its translation is CASSRQDRPNTEAFF.

V is TRBV28 and J is TRBJ2-1, with TRBD2 identical over 9 bases. J gave up 5 bases and V 1 base, and 6 bases lay outside the gene matches. The CDR3 spans 16 residues. CDR1 is MDHEN, CDR2 SYDVKM, per germline. CDR3 DNA: TGTGCCAGCAGTTTATTCGTTAGCGGGGGCCACAATGAGCAGTTCTTC. As protein: CASSLFVSGGHNEQFF.

This clone was counted a few times. J is TRBJ2-5 and V is TRBV2, with 7 bases lining up with TRBD2. The CDR3 covers 12 residues. CDR1 is SNHLY and CDR2 is FYNNEI in the germline V gene. Losses at the gene ends were 3 bases for V and 12 bases for J; bases not matched to a gene: 7. The CDR3 spells CASSEGGPDKYF. Here the CDR3 DNA reads TGTGCCAGCAGTGAGGGAGGGCCAGATAAGTACTTC. The variable domain in full, completed from reference TRBV2 and TRBJ2-5, reads EPEVTQTPSHQVTQMGQEVILRCVPISNHLYFYWYRQILGQKVEFLVSFYNNEISEKSEIFDDQFSVERPDGSNFTLKIRSTKLEDSAMYFCASSEGGPDKYFGPGTRLLVL.

The chain links TRBV5-1 to TRBJ2-3; 16 bases line up with TRBD2. The V gene's germline CDR1 is SGHRS and CDR2 YFSETQ. V lost 4 bases and J lost 4; bases outside the gene matches: 12. This CDR3 comprises 19 residues. The CDR3, as DNA: TGCGCCAGCAGCATACTCGGGACTAGCGGGAGGGCCAGGTCAGATACGCAGTATTTT. Translating it yields CASSILGTSGRARSDTQYF.

The genes are TRBV20-1 and TRBJ2-7, with D hard to call. The CDR3 sequence is 11 residues long. Trimming removed 5 bases from V and 3 bases from J, with 8 bases in between. Germline V gives CDR1 DFQATT, CDR2 SNEGSKA (reference sequence). For the CDR3, the DNA is TGCAGTGCTTACACCGACTACGAGCAGTACTTC. Its protein is CSAYTDYEQYF.

Written as DNA, the CDR3 is TGTGCCAGCAGTTTACTTGGGGGCCGAACCCTCACAGATACGCAGTATTTT. It is translated as CASSLLGGRTLTDTQYF. The V gene is TRBV27, the J gene TRBJ2-3, with a weak D call TRBD1 (6 bases). With 2 bases removed from V and 2 bases from J, the gap between germline ends came to 17 bases. This CDR3 region has 17 residues. Germline-derived CDR1 and CDR2 are MNHEY and SMNVEV (reference sequence).

V gene TRBV18 combines with J gene TRBJ2-7, with no clear D. The V end was cut by 4 bases, the J end by 3 bases, with 10 bases between. Germline assignment: CDR1 KGHSH and CDR2 LQKENI. The CDR3 spans 13 residues. The CDR3 DNA reads as TGTGCCAGCTCACTTGGGCAGAACTACGAGCAGTACTTC. It codes for CASSLGQNYEQYF.

The chain combines TRBV13 with TRBJ1-1, with D possibly being TRBD1 (5 bases). CDR3 length: 15 residues. Germline loops: CDR1 PRHDT, CDR2 FYEKMQ (reference sequence). V was clipped by 5 bases and J by 1 base, with 14 bases between them. CDR3 sequence reads: CASSNPGVGNTEAFF. The CDR3 DNA is TGTGCCAGCAGCAACCCGGGGGTTGGGAACACTGAAGCTTTCTTT.